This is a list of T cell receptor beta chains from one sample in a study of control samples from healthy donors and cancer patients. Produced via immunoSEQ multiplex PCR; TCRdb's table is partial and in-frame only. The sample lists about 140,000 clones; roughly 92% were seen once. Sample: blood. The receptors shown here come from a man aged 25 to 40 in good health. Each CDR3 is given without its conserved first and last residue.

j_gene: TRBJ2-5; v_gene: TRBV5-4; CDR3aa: ASSSGLAGGQETQY
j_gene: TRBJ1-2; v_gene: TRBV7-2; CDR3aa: ASSSFPAGGYGYT
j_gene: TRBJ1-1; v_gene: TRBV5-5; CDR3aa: ASSKRDRDTEAF
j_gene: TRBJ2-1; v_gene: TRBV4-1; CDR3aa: ASSQDSVRRENNEQF
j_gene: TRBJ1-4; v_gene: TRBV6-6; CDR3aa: ASSGRGLEYEKLF
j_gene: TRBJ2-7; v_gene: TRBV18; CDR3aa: ASSPYDRGREQY
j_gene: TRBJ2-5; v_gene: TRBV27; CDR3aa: ASSLSAVQETQY
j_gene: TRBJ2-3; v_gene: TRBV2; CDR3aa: ASRPGREEDTQY
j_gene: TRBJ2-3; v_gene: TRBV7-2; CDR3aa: ASSLAPRKGLAGVVDTQY
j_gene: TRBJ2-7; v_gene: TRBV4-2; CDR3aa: ASSQWLVYEQY
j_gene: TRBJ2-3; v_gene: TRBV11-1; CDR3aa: ASSLSTSGRSTQY
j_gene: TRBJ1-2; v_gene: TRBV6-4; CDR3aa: ASSESEGARYGYT
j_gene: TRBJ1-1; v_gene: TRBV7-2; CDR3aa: ASKPDPMNTEAF
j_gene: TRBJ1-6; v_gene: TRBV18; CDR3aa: ASSLREVENSPLH
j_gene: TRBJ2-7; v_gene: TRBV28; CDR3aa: ASSPSGTVRYEQY
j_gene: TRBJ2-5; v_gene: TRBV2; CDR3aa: ASVGGETQY
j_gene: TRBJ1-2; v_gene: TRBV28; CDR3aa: ASRTGTGVGYT
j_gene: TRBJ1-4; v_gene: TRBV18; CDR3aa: ASSPLGGEKLF
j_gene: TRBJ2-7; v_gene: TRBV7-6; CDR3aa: ASSVTTGTPYEQY
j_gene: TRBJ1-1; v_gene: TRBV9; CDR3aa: ASSPYRGRNTEAF
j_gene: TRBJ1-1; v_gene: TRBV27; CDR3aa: ASGSEATWNTEAF
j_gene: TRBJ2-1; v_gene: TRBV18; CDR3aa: ASSPKASGSSYNEQF
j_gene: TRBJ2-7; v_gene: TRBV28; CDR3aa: ASVAGRPYEQY
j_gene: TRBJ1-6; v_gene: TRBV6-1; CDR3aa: ASSDRGRNSPLH
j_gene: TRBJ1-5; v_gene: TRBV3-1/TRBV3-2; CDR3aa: ASSQAGVFGPQH
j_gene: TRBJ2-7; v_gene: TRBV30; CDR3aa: AWSGGQGSNEQY
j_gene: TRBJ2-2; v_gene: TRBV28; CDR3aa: ASSLPSSGRGF
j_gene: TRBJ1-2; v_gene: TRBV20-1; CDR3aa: SASPGGRVGYGYT
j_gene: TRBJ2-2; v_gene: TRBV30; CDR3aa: AWSVTSGHTGELF
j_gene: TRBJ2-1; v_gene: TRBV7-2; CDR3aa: ASSSGFYNEQF
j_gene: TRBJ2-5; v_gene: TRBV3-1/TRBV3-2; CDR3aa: ASSPLQETQY
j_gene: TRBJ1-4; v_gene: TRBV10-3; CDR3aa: ATKGTEPNEKLF
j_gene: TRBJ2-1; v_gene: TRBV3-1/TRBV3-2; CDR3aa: ASSQDGLAQNEQF
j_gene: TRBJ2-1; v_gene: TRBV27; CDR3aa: ASSLTTGYLGNEQF
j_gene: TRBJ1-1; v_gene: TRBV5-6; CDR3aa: ASSFAGGAF
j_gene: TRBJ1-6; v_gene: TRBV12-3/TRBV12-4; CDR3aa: ASRLMGNSPLH
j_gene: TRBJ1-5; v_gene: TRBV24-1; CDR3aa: AIQPTGGEDQPQH
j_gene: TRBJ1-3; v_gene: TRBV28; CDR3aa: ASRFPTGQSSGNTIY
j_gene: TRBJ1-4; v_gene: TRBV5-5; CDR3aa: ASSLRQGATNEKLF
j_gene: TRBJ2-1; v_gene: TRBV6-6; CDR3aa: ASEWTSGRFGEQF
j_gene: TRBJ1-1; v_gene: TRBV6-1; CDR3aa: ASSEGGADTEAF
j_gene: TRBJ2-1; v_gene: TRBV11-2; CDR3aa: ASSSLTSGSAEQF
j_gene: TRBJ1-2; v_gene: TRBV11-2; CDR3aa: ASSPIRGGLTGVLGYT
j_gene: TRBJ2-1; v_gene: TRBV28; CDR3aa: ASSFVDEQF
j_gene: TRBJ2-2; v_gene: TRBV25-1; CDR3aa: ASSSSGSTGELF
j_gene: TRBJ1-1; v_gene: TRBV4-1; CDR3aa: ASSWSSGQGAGNTEAF
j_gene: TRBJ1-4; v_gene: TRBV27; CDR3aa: ASSARTGFNEKLF
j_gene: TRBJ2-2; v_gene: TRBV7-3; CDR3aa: ASSASLAGVNTGELF
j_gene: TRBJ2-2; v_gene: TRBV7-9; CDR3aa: ASSSSGPAGGGELF
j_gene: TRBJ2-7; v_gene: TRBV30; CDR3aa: AWSRRQGRLGEQY
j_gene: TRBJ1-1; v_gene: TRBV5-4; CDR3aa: ASNAMNTEAF
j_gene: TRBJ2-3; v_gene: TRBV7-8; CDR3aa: ASSPRTSGLSTDTQY
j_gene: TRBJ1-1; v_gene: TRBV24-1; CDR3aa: ATSAGRNTEAF
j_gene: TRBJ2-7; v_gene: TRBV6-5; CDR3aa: ASSLDRDPTYEQY
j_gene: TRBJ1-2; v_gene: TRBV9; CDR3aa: ASRATGTEITGTYGYT